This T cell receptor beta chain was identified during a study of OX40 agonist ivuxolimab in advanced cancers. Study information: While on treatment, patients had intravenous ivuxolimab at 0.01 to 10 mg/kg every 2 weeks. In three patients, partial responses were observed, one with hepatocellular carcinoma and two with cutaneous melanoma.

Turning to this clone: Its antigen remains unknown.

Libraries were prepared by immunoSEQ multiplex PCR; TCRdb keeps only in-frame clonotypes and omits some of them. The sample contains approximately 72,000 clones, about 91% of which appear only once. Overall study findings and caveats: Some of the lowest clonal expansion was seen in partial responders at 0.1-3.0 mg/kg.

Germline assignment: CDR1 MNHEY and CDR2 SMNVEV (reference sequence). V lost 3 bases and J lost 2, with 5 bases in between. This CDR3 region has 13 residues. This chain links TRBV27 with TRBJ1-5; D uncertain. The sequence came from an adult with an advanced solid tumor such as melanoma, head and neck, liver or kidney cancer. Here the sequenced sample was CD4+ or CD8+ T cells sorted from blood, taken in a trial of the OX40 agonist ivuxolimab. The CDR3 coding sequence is TGTGCCAGCAGTTTGGGTCGCAATCAGCCCCAGCATTTT. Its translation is CASSLGRNQPQHF.